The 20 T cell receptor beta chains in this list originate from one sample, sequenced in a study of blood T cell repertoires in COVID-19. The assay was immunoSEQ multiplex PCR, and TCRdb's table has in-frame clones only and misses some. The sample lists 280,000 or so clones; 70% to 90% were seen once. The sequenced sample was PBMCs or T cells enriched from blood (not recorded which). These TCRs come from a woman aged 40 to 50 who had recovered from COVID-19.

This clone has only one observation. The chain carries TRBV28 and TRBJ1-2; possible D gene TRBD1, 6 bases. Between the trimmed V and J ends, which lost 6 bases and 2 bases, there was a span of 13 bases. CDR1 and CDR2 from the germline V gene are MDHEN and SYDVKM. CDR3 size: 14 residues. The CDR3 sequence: CASRTGQGNYGYTF. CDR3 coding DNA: TGTGCCAGCAGGACCGGGCAGGGGAACTATGGCTACACCTTC.

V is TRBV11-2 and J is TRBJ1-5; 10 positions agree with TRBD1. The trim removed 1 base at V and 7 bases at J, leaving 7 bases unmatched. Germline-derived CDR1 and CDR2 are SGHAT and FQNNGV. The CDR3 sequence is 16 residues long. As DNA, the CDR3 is TGTGCCAGCAGCTTAGGGACAGGGGGAACGAGGCAGCCCCAGCATTTT. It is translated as CASSLGTGGTRQPQHF. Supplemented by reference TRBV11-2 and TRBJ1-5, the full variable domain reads EAGVAQSPRYKIIEKRQSVAFWCNPISGHATLYWYQQILGQGPKLLIQFQNNGVVDDSQLPKDRFSAERLKGVDSTLKIQPAKLEDSAVYLCASSLGTGGTRQPQHFGDGTRLSIL.

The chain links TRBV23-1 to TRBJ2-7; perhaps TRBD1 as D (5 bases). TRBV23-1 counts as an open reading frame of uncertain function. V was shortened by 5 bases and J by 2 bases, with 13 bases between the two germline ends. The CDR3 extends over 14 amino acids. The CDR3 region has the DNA TGCGCCAGCAGTTCCTTCGACAGTCCCTACGAGCAGTACTTC. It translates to CASSSFDSPYEQYF.

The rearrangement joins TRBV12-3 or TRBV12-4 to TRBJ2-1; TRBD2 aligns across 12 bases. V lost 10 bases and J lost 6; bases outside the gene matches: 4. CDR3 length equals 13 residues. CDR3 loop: CATGLAGPNEQFF. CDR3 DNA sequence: TGTGCCACCGGACTAGCGGGACCCAATGAGCAGTTCTTC.

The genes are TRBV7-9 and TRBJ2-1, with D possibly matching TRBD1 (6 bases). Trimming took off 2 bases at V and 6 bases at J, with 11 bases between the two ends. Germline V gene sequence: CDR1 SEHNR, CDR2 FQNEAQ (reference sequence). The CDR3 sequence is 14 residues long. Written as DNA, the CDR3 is TGTGCCAGCAGCTTATATGACAGGAGCAATGAGCAGTTCTTC. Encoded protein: CASSLYDRSNEQFF.

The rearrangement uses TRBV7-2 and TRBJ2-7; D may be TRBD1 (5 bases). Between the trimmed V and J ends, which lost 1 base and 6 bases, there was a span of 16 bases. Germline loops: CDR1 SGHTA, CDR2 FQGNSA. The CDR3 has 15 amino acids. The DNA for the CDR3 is TGTGCCAGCAGCTTAGAGGTAGTTGCAGGGTCCGAGCAGTACTTC. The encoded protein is CASSLEVVAGSEQYF.

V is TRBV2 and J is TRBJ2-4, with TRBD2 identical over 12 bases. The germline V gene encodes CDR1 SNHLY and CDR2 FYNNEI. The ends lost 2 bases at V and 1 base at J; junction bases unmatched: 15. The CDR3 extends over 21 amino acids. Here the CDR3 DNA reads TGTGCCAGCAGTGAATACCCTAGACTAGCGGGAGTTGGGGCGGCCAAAAACATTCAGTACTTC. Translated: CASSEYPRLAGVGAAKNIQYF. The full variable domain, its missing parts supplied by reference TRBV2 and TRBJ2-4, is EPEVTQTPSHQVTQMGQEVILRCVPISNHLYFYWYRQILGQKVEFLVSFYNNEISEKSEIFDDQFSVERPDGSNFTLKIRSTKLEDSAMYFCASSEYPRLAGVGAAKNIQYFGAGTRLSVL.

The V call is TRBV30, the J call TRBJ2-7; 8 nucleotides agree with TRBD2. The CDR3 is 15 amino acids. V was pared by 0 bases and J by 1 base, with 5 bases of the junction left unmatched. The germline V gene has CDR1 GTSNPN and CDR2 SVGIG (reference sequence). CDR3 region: CAWSVGGDPSYEQYF. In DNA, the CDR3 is TGTGCCTGGAGTGTCGGGGGGGATCCTTCCTACGAGCAGTACTTC.

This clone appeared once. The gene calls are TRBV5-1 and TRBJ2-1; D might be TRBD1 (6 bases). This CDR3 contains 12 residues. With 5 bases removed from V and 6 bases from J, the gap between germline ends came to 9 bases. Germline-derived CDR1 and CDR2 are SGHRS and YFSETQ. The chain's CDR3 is CASSTGFNEQFF. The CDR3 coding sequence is TGCGCCAGCAGTACAGGGTTCAATGAGCAGTTCTTC.

This chain's CDR3 is CASGGTGGFLANEKLFF. CDR3 bases: TGTGCCAGCGGAGGGACAGGGGGTTTTTTGGCTAATGAAAAACTGTTTTTT. The rearrangement links TRBV4-2 to TRBJ1-4, with 11 nucleotides matching TRBD1. CDR3 length equals 17 residues. Germline V gene data show CDR1 as LGHNA and CDR2 as YNFKEQ. The trim removed 8 bases at V and 3 bases at J, leaving 11 bases unmatched.

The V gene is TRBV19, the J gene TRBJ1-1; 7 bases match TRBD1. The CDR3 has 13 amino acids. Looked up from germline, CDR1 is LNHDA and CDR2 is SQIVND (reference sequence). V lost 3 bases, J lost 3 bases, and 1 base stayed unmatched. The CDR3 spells CASSIQGDTEAFF. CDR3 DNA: TGTGCCAGTAGTATTCAGGGGGACACTGAAGCTTTCTTT.

CDR3 nucleotide sequence: TGTGCCAGCAGGGCCCGTGAGGGAGACACCATATATTTT. It specifies CASRAREGDTIYF. The V and J genes are TRBV2 and TRBJ1-3; D remains unclear. Germline V gene data show CDR1 as SNHLY and CDR2 as FYNNEI. This CDR3 is 13 amino acids long. V was pared by 6 bases and J by 8 bases, with 14 bases between.

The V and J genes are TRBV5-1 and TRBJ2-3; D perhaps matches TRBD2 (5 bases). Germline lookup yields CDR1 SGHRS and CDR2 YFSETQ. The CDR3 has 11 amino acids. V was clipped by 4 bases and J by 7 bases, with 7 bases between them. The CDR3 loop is CASSPGYTQYF. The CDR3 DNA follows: TGCGCCAGCAGCCCGGGGTATACGCAGTATTTT.

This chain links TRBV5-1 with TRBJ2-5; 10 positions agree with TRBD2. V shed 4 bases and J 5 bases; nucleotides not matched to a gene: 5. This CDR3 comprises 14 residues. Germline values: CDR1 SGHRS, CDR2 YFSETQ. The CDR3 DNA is TGCGCCAGCAGCACCGGGACTAGCGTGGAGACCCAGTACTTC. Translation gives CASSTGTSVETQYF.

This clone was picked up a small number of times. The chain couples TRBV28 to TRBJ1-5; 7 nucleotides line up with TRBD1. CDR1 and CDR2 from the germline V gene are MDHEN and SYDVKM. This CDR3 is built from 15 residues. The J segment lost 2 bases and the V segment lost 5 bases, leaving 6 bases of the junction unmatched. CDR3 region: CASSKTGTGNQPQHF. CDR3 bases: TGTGCCAGCAGTAAAACAGGGACAGGCAATCAGCCCCAGCATTTT.

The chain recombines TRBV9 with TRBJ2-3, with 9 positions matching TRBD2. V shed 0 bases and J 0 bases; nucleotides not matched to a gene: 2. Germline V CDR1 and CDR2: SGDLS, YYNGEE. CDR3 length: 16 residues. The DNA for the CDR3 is TGTGCCAGCAGCGTAGCAGGGACTAGCAGCACAGATACGCAGTATTTT. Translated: CASSVAGTSSTDTQYF. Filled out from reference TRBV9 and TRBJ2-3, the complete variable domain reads DSGVTQTPKHLITATGQRVTLRCSPRSGDLSVYWYQQSLDQGLQFLIQYYNGEERAKGNILERFSAQQFPDLHSELNLSSLELGDSALYFCASSVAGTSSTDTQYFGPGTRLTVL.

The CDR3 coding sequence is TGTGCCAGCAGCGATTCCGGGACAGGGGGCGATCAGCCCCAGCATTTT. Its translation is CASSDSGTGGDQPQHF. V gene TRBV16 combines with J gene TRBJ1-5, with 12 bases identical to TRBD1. The ends lost 5 bases at V and 5 bases at J; junction bases unmatched: 7. CDR1 and CDR2 from the germline V gene are KGHSY and FQNENV. This CDR3 comprises 16 residues.

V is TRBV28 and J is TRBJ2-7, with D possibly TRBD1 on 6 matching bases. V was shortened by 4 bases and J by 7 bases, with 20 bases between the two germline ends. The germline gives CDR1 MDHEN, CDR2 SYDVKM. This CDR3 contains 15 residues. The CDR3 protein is CASSYANRVGDEQYF. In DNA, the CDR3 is TGTGCCAGCAGTTACGCAAACAGGGTAGGGGATGAGCAGTACTTC.

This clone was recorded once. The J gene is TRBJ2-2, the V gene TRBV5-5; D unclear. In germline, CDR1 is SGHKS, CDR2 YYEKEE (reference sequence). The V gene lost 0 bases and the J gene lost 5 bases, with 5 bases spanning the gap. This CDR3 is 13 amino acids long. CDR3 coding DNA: TGTGCCAGCAGCTTGGCCGAGACCGGGGAGCTGTTTTTT. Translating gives CASSLAETGELFF.

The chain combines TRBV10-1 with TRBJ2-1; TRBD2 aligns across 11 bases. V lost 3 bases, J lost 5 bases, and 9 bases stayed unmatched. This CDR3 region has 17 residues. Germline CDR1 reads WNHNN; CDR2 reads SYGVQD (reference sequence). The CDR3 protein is CASSDTPGLADHNEQFF. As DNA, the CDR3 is TGCGCCAGCAGTGACACACCGGGACTAGCGGACCACAATGAGCAGTTCTTC.